This TCR beta chain appears in the sequencing data of a study of response to subunit inactivated influenza vaccine. This clonotype was counted a few times. MiXCR was run by TCRdb on the RT-PCR reads, yielding one entry per CDR3 protein. This table has around 490,000 distinct CDR3 sequences, 7.6% appearing once. CDR3 length equals 14 residues. J was trimmed by 6 bases and V by 8 bases; bases with no gene match: 7. Germline V lookup: CDR1 SGHDN, CDR2 FVKESK. The sequencing here drew on PBMCs from blood, taken approximately 25 months after vaccination. The receptor's source is a man between 50 and 69 years old who received an inactivated influenza vaccine. The chain uses TRBV14 and TRBJ2-7, with 13 bases fitting TRBD2. The CDR3 spells CASSPGLAGPEQYF. CDR3 DNA sequence: TGTGCCAGCTCTCCGGGACTAGCGGGACCCGAGCAGTACTTC.